The present T cell receptor beta chain was sequenced within a study of vaccination effects on CD4 cells after COVID-19. Study summary: Vaccine administered to participants consisted of two doses of either BNT162b2 or mRNA-1273.

Remarks on this clone: As yet, its antigen is unknown.

Before sequencing, viral peptide pools were used by the ViraFEST assay to expand antigen-specific CD4+ T cells. After more than 9 days in culture, the CD4+ T cells were isolated. None of these healthy vaccinees had been infected with SARS-CoV-2 before vaccination. Cultures got half-medium changes with IL-2 on days 3 and 7. Generated by immunoSEQ multiplex PCR, the TCRdb table keeps only in-frame clones and is missing some. The sample includes 62,000 or so clones, 80% of them seen just once. Study-level points and caveats: Few convalescent patients and no early post-infection timepoints were included in the study. Healthy vaccinees' vaccine-induced clones included only 1 of 255 cross-reacting with common cold coronaviruses.

The sample in question was CD4+ T cells from PBMCs cultured with SARS-CoV-2 spike peptides, obtained before COVID-19 vaccination. The TCR comes from a human donor who received a COVID-19 vaccine.

Written as DNA, the CDR3 is TGCAGCGCCTTGGGGAGTTACGAGCAGTACGTC. It is translated as CSALGSYEQYV. This rearrangement joins TRBV20-1 to TRBJ2-7; D may be TRBD2 (5 bases). Germline CDR1 is DFQATT and CDR2 is SNEGSKA (reference sequence). The CDR3 is 11 amino acids.